This entry concerns a single T cell receptor beta chain. Its matching antigen is unknown. The data belong to a study of OX40 agonist ivuxolimab in advanced cancers. Study in general: Patients were treated with ivuxolimab, an agonistic anti-OX40 (CD134) antibody. Ivuxolimab, which patients received intravenously every 2 weeks, was dosed at 0.01 to 10 mg/kg. The group had a mean age of roughly 65 years, ranged from roughly 20 to 80, and was around 82% male. Study results and limitations: In general, CD8+ T cells held more expanded clones than CD4+ did, on average.

Assay: immunoSEQ multiplex PCR; the TCRdb copy retains only in-frame clones and omits some. The table records some 40,000 clones, about 80% of them present only once. The CDR3 contains 13 residues. CDR1 is SGHTA, CDR2 FQGNSA, per germline. Losses at the gene ends were 3 bases for V and 5 bases for J; bases not matched to a gene: 3. This sample comprised CD4+ or CD8+ T cells sorted from blood, obtained in a trial of the OX40 agonist ivuxolimab. The gene calls are TRBV7-2 and TRBJ2-5; the match to TRBD1 covers 7 bases. The TCR originated in an adult with an advanced solid tumor such as melanoma, head and neck, liver or kidney cancer. The CDR3 reads CASSFDRVETQYF. CDR3 coding DNA: TGTGCCAGCAGCTTCGACAGGGTTGAGACCCAGTACTTC.